Described below is a single T cell receptor beta chain sequence and its context. Treatment specified: oral pan-JAK inhibitor, 5-10 mg twice daily. In alopecia areata patients, both lesional scalp punch biopsies and peripheral blood were collected. These data belong to a study of CD8+ T cells in alopecia areata. Germline V gene sequence: CDR1 GTSNPN, CDR2 SVGIG (reference sequence). Trimming took 1 base from V and 0 from J, leaving 9 bases between them. This CDR3 is built from 14 residues. RNA, once extracted, was reverse transcribed into cDNA for use as the sequencing template. Clones were read by immunoSEQ multiplex PCR, and TCRdb kept only the in-frame ones, dropping some. Among 200,000 to 250,000 clones listed, around 43% were seen once.

The starting material was CD4+ T cells sorted from blood, obtained at approximately week 39, from a patient treated with tofacitinib. This receptor was obtained from a human donor with alopecia areata. The V call is TRBV30, the J call TRBJ1-1, with D possibly being TRBD1 (6 bases). DNA for the CDR3: TGTGCCTGGAGTGCAGGGGCAATGAACACTGAAGCTTTCTTT. It yields the protein CAWSAGAMNTEAFF.